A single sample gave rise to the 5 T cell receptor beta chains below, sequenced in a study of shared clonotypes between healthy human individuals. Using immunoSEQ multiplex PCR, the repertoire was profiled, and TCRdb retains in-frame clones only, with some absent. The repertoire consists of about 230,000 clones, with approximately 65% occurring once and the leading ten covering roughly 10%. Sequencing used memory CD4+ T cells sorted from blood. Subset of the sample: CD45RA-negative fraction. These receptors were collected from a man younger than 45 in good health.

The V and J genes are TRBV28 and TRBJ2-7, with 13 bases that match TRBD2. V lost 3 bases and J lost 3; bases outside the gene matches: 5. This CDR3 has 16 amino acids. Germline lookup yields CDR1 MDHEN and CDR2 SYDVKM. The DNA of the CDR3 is TGTGCCAGCAGTTTTCCTGGACTAGCGGGAGACTACGAGCAGTACTTC. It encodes CASSFPGLAGDYEQYF.

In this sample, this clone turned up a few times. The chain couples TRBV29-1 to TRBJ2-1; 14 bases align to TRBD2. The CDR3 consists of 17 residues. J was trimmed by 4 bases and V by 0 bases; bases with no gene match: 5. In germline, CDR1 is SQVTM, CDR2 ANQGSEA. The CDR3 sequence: CSVEDPRLAGGYNEQFF. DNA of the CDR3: TGCAGCGTTGAAGATCCCAGACTAGCGGGAGGGTACAATGAGCAGTTCTTC.

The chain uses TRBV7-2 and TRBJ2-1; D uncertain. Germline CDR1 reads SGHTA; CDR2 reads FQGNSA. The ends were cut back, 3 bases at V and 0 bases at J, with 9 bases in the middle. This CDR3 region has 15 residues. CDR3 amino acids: CASSLGRASYNEQFF. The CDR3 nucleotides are TGTGCCAGCAGCTTGGGCAGAGCCTCCTACAATGAGCAGTTCTTC.

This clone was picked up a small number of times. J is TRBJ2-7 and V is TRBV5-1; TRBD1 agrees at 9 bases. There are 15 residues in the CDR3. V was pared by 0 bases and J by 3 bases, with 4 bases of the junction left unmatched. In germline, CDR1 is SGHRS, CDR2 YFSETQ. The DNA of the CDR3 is TGCGCCAGCAGCTTGGAAGGGACAGGGTTCTACGAGCAGTACTTC. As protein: CASSLEGTGFYEQYF.

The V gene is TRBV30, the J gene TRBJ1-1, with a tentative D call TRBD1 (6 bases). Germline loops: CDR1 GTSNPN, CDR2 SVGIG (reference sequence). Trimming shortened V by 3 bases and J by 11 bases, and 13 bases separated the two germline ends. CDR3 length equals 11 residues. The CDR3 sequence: CAWRHGTLAFF. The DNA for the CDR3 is TGTGCCTGGAGACACGGGACACTGGCTTTCTTT.